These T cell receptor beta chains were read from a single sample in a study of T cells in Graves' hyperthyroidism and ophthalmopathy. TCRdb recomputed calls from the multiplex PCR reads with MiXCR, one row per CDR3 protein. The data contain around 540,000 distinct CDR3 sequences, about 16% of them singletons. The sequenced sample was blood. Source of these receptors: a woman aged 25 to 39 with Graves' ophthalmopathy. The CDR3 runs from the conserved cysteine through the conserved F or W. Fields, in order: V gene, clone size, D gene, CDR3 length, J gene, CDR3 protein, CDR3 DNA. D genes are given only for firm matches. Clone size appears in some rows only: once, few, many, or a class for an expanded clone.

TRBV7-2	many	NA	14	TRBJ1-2	CASSRGWSVYGYTF	TGTGCCAGCAGCCGTGGTTGGTCAGTCTATGGCTACACCTTC
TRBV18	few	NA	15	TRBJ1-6	CASSPPHAYNSPLHF	TGTGCCAGCTCACCCCCACATGCCTATAATTCACCCCTCCACTTT
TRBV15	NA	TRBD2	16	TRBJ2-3	CATSSPLGREGFTQYF	TGTGCCACCAGCAGTCCCTTGGGGCGGGAGGGTTTTACGCAGTATTTT
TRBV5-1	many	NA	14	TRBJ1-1	CASSSVTGNTEAFF	TGCGCCAGCAGCTCCGTTACAGGGAACACTGAAGCTTTCTTT
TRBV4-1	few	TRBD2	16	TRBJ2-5	CASSQLAGQRGETQYF	TGCGCCAGCAGCCAACTAGCGGGCCAAAGGGGAGAGACCCAGTACTTC
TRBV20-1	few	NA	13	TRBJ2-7	CSATRTATYEQYF	TGCAGTGCTACCCGGACAGCAACCTACGAGCAGTACTTC
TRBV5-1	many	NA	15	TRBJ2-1	CASVLALSTQNEQFF	TGCGCCAGCGTACTAGCCCTGTCGACCCAGAATGAGCAGTTCTTC
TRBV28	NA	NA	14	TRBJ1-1	CASTIHAEGTEAFF	TGTGCCAGCACCATACACGCGGAGGGCACTGAAGCTTTCTTT
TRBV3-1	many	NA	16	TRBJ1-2	CASSHGGPRGNYGYTF	TGTGCCAGCAGCCACGGCGGGCCTCGGGGTAACTATGGCTACACCTTC
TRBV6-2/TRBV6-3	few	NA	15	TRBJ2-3	CASSRSDQAGDTQYF	TGTGCCAGCAGTCGCTCGGACCAAGCGGGCGATACGCAGTATTTT